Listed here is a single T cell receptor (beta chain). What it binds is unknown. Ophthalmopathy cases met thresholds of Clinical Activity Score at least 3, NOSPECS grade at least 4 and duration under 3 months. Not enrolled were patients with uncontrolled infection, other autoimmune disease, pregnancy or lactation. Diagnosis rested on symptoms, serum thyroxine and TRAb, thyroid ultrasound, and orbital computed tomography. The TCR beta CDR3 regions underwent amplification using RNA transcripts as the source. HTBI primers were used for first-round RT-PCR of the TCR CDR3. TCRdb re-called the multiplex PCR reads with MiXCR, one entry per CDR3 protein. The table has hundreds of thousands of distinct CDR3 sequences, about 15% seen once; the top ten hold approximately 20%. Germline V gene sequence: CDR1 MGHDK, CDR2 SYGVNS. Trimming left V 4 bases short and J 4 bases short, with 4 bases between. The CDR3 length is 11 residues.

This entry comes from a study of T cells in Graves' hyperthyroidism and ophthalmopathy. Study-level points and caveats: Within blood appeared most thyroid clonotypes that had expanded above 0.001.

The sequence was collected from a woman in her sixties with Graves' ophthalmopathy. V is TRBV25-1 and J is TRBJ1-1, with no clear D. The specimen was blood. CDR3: CASSGFTEAFF. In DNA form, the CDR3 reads TGTGCCAGCAGTGGGTTCACTGAAGCTTTCTTT.